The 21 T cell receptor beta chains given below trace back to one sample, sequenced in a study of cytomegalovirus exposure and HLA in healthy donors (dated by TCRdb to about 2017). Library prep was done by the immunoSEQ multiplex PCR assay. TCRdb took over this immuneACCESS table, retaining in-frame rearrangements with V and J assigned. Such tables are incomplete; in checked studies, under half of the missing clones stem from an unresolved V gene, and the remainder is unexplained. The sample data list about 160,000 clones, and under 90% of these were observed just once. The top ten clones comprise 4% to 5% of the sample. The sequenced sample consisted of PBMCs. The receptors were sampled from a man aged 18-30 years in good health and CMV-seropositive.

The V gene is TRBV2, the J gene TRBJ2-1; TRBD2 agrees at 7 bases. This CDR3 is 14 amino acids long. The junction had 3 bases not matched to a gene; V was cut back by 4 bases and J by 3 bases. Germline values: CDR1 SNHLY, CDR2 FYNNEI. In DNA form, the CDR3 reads TGTGCCAGCAGTGTGGCTAGCGGCTACAATGAGCAGTTCTTC. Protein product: CASSVASGYNEQFF. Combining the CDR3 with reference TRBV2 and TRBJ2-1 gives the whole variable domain EPEVTQTPSHQVTQMGQEVILRCVPISNHLYFYWYRQILGQKVEFLVSFYNNEISEKSEIFDDQFSVERPDGSNFTLKIRSTKLEDSAMYFCASSVASGYNEQFFGPGTRLTVL.

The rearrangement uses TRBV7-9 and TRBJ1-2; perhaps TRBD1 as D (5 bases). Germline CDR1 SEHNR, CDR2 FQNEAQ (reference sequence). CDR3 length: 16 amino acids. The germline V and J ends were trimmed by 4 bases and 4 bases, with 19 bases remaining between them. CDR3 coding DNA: TGTGCCAGCAGCTCGCTCGTAGGCAGGGCCGGCTATGGCTACACCTTC. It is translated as CASSSLVGRAGYGYTF.

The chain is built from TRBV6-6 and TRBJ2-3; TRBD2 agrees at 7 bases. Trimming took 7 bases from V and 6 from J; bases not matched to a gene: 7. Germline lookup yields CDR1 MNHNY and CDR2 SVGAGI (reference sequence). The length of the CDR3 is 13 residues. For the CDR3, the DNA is TGTGCCAGCAATTATGCGGGAGCCGATACGCAGTATTTT. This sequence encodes CASNYAGADTQYF.

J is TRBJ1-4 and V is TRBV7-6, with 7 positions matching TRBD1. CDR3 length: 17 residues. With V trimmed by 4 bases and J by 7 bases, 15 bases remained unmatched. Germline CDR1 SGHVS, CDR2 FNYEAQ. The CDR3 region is CASSSQGRYVGGEKLFF. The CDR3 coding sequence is TGTGCCAGCAGCTCACAGGGGCGATATGTCGGGGGTGAAAAACTGTTTTTT.

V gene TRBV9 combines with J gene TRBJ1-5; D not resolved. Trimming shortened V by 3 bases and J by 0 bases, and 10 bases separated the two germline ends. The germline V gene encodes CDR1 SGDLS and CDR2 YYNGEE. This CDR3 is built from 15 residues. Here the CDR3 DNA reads TGTGCCAGCAGCGCCAGTCCAAATAGCAATCAGCCCCAGCATTTT. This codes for CASSASPNSNQPQHF.

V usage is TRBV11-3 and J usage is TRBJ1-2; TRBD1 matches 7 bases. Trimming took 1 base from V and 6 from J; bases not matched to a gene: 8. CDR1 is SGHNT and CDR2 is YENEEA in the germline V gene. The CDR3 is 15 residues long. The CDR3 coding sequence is TGTGCCAGCAGCTTAGGGGGGGACAGCCTAAATGGCTACACCTTC. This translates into CASSLGGDSLNGYTF.

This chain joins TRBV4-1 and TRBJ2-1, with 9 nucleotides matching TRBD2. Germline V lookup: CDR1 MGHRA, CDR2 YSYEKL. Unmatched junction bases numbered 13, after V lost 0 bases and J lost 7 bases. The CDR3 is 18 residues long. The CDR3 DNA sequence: TGCGCCAGCAGCCAAGATCCAAGCGGGAGGATCCCCGGGAATGAGCAGTTCTTC. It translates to CASSQDPSGRIPGNEQFF.

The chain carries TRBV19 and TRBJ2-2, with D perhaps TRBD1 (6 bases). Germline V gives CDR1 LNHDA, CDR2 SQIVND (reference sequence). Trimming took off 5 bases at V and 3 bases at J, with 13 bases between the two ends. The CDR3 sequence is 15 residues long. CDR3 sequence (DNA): TGTGCCAGTAGTTCGGACAGAGAATACACCGGGGAGCTGTTTTTT. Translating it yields CASSSDREYTGELFF.

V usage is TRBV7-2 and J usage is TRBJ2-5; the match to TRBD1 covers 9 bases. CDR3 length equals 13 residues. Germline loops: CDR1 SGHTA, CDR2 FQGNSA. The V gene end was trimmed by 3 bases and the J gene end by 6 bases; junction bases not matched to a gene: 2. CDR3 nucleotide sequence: TGTGCCAGCAGCTTGACAGGGGGGCAGACCCAGTACTTC. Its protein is CASSLTGGQTQYF.

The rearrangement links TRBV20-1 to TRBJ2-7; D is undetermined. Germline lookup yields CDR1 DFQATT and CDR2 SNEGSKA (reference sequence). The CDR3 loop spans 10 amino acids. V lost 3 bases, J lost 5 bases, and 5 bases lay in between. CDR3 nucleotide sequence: TGCAGTGCTAGCCCCGACGAGCAGTACTTC. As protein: CSASPDEQYF.

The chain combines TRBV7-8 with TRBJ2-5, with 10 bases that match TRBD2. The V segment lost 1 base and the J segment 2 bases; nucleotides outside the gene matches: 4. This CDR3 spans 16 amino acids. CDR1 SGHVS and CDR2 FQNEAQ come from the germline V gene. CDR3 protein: CASSLVGLATQETQYF. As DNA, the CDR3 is TGTGCCAGCAGCTTAGTGGGACTAGCGACTCAAGAGACCCAGTACTTC.

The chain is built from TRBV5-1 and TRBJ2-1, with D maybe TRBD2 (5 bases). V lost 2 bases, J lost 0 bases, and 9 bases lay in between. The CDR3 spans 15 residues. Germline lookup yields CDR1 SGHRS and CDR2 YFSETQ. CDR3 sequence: CASSFSAGSYNEQFF. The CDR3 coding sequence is TGCGCCAGCAGCTTCTCGGCGGGCTCCTACAATGAGCAGTTCTTC.

The CDR3 nucleotides read TGTGCCAGCAGTCCCCTCGGGACTAGCGGGTTACCTAGCACAGATACGCAGTATTTT. Protein sequence: CASSPLGTSGLPSTDTQYF. J is TRBJ2-3 and V is TRBV28; TRBD2 matches 12 bases. Losses at the gene ends were 5 bases for V and 0 bases for J; bases not matched to a gene: 12. This CDR3 is 19 amino acids long. Germline CDR1 reads MDHEN; CDR2 reads SYDVKM.

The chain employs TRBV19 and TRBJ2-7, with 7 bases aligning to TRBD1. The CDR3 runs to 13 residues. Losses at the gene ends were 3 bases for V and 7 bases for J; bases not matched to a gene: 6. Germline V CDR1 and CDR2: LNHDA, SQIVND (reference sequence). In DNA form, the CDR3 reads TGTGCCAGTAGTATGACAGGGACCTTTGAGCAGTACTTC. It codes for CASSMTGTFEQYF.

The CDR3 reads CASGLGQGNNQPQHF. CDR3 DNA: TGTGCCAGTGGCCTGGGACAGGGAAACAATCAGCCCCAGCATTTT. The chain couples TRBV19 to TRBJ1-5; 9 bases fit TRBD1. The CDR3 runs 15 residues. V trimming: 8 bases; J trimming: 3 bases; junction bases outside the gene matches: 8. Germline assignment: CDR1 LNHDA and CDR2 SQIVND (reference sequence).

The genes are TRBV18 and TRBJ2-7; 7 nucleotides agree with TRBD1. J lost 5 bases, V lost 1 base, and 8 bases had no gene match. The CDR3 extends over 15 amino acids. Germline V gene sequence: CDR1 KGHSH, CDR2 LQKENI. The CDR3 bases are TGTGCCAGCTCACCACTAGGCGACAGGGTCCACGAGCAGTACTTC. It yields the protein CASSPLGDRVHEQYF.

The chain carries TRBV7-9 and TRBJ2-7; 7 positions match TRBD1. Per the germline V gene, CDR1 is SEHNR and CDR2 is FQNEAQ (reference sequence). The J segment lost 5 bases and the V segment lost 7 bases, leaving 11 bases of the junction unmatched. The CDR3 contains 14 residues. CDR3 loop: CASTSLDRVNEQYF. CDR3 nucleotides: TGTGCCAGCACTTCCCTCGACAGGGTCAACGAGCAGTACTTC.

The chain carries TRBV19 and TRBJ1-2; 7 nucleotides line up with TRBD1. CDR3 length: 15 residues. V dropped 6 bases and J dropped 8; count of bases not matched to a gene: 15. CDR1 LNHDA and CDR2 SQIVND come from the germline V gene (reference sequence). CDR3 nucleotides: TGTGCCAGTAGGAGCTTGACAGGGTACCATAAGGGCTACACCTTC. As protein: CASRSLTGYHKGYTF.

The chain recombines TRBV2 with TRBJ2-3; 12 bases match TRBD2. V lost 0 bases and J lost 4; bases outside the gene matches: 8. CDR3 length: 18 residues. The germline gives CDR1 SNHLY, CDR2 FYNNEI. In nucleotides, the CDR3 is TGTGCCAGCAGTGAAGCTCCGCTAGCGGGAGGGCCCGCAGATACGCAGTATTTT. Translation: CASSEAPLAGGPADTQYF.

DNA of the CDR3: TGTGCCAGCAGCTTATGGGGCACGGGGGGAACTGGAAACACCATATATTTT. Amino acids: CASSLWGTGGTGNTIYF. This sequence joins TRBV7-6 and TRBJ1-3; D possibly corresponds to TRBD1 (5 bases). The V and J ends lost 2 bases and 2 bases respectively, with 16 bases between them. The CDR3 contains 17 residues. Germline-derived CDR1 and CDR2 are SGHVS and FNYEAQ.

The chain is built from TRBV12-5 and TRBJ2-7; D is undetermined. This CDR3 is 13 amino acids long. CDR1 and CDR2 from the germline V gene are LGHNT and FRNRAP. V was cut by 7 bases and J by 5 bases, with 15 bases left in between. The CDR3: CASAPPNSHEQYF. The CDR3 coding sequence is TGTGCTAGTGCCCCCCCTAATTCCCACGAGCAGTACTTC.